These T cell receptor beta chains were read from a single sample in a study of shared clonotypes between healthy human individuals. TCRdb's table, derived via immunoSEQ multiplex PCR, lists solely in-frame clones and lacks some. This table has about 1,500,000 clones, over 95% appearing once. Specimen: naive CD4+ T cells sorted from blood. The receptors derive from a man in his thirties or forties in good health. The CDR3 runs from the conserved cysteine through the conserved F or W. Each record gives: D gene, CDR3 length, clone size, J gene, V gene, CDR3 protein, CDR3 DNA. D genes are given only for firm matches. The size of a clone is reported for some rows only, either as once, few or many, or as a class for expanded clones.

D: NA
length: 15
size: once
J: TRBJ2-4
V: TRBV7-2
CDR3: CASSLGREAKNIQYF
DNA: TGTGCCAGCAGCTTAGGAAGGGAGGCCAAAAACATTCAGTACTTC

D: NA
length: 17
size: NA
J: TRBJ2-7
V: TRBV5-1
CDR3: CASSLVAAAELGNEQYF
DNA: TGCGCCAGCAGCTTGGTCGCGGCCGCGGAGCTGGGGAACGAGCAGTACTTC

D: NA
length: 12
size: NA
J: TRBJ2-2
V: TRBV28
CDR3: CAIPSSPGELFF
DNA: TGTGCCATCCCATCTTCTCCCGGGGAGCTGTTTTTT

D: NA
length: 15
size: NA
J: TRBJ1-5
V: TRBV2
CDR3: CASSDGQGNSLPQHF
DNA: TGTGCCAGCAGTGACGGGCAGGGCAACTCCCTGCCCCAGCATTTT

D: NA
length: 15
size: NA
J: TRBJ2-1
V: TRBV28
CDR3: CASSLLVRGRNEQFF
DNA: TGTGCCAGCAGTTTATTAGTTCGGGGCCGGAATGAGCAGTTCTTC

D: NA
length: 14
size: NA
J: TRBJ2-2
V: TRBV9
CDR3: CASSVEGSAGELFF
DNA: TGTGCCAGCAGCGTAGAGGGATCGGCCGGGGAGCTGTTTTTT

D: TRBD1
length: 14
size: NA
J: TRBJ1-2
V: TRBV6-1
CDR3: CASSSPGTAYGYTF
DNA: TGTGCCAGCAGTTCTCCCGGGACAGCCTATGGCTACACCTTC

D: NA
length: 13
size: NA
J: TRBJ2-7
V: TRBV11-2
CDR3: CASSLLRSPEQYF
DNA: TGTGCCAGCAGCCTACTAAGGTCTCCCGAGCAGTACTTC

D: NA
length: 13
size: once
J: TRBJ2-7
V: TRBV2
CDR3: CASSGRAVSEQYF
DNA: TGTGCCAGCAGCGGGAGAGCAGTATCCGAGCAGTACTTC

D: TRBD1
length: 15
size: NA
J: TRBJ2-2
V: TRBV5-1
CDR3: CASSSGQGRAGELFF
DNA: TGCGCCAGCAGCTCCGGACAGGGGAGGGCCGGGGAGCTGTTTTTT

D: NA
length: 14
size: once
J: TRBJ2-7
V: TRBV18
CDR3: CASSPLVGLYEQYF
DNA: TGTGCCAGCTCACCCTTGGTGGGGCTCTACGAGCAGTACTTC

D: NA
length: 15
size: once
J: TRBJ2-6
V: TRBV6-1
CDR3: CASGGRGAWANVLTF
DNA: TGTGCCAGCGGGGGTCGGGGCGCATGGGCCAACGTCCTGACTTTC

D: TRBD2
length: 17
size: NA
J: TRBJ2-1
V: TRBV7-2
CDR3: CASSLNWGEGLGDEQFF
DNA: TGTGCCAGCAGCTTAAACTGGGGGGAGGGTTTGGGTGATGAGCAGTTCTTC

D: NA
length: 12
size: few
J: TRBJ1-5
V: TRBV4-1
CDR3: CARSRKKQPQHF
DNA: TGCGCCAGATCCCGAAAAAAGCAGCCCCAGCATTTT

D: NA
length: 13
size: NA
J: TRBJ2-7
V: TRBV7-3
CDR3: CASSPGPGFEQYF
DNA: TGTGCCAGCAGTCCGGGACCGGGCTTCGAGCAGTACTTC

D: NA
length: 15
size: NA
J: TRBJ2-1
V: TRBV5-1
CDR3: CASSLGSQGWYEQFF
DNA: TGCGCCAGCAGCTTGGGGTCCCAGGGGTGGTATGAGCAGTTCTTC

D: NA
length: 13
size: once
J: TRBJ2-1
V: TRBV28
CDR3: CASGSFRGGEQFF
DNA: TGTGCCAGCGGCTCGTTTCGTGGGGGAGAGCAGTTCTTC

D: NA
length: 15
size: once
J: TRBJ2-3
V: TRBV5-4
CDR3: CASSLLAVGADTQYF
DNA: TGTGCCAGCAGCTTGTTGGCCGTCGGGGCAGATACGCAGTATTTT

D: TRBD2
length: 17
size: NA
J: TRBJ2-1
V: TRBV7-9
CDR3: CASSLGGLAERYNEQFF
DNA: TGTGCCAGCAGCTTAGGGGGACTAGCGGAACGATACAATGAGCAGTTCTTC

D: NA
length: 15
size: once
J: TRBJ2-7
V: TRBV9
CDR3: CASSVDGQISYEQYF
DNA: TGTGCCAGCAGCGTAGACGGACAGATTTCCTACGAGCAGTACTTC

D: TRBD1
length: 13
size: NA
J: TRBJ1-4
V: TRBV5-1
CDR3: CASSLGQGEKLFF
DNA: TGCGCCAGCAGCTTGGGACAGGGGGAAAAACTGTTTTTT

D: NA
length: 11
size: NA
J: TRBJ2-7
V: TRBV28
CDR3: CASSFRYEQYF
DNA: TGTGCCAGCAGTTTTCGGTACGAGCAGTACTTC

D: TRBD1
length: 15
size: NA
J: TRBJ1-3
V: TRBV18
CDR3: CASYRDRGFGNTIYF
DNA: TGTGCCAGCTACCGGGACAGGGGTTTTGGAAACACCATATATTTT

D: TRBD1
length: 16
size: once
J: TRBJ2-7
V: TRBV9
CDR3: CASSVSGQGPTYEQYF
DNA: TGTGCCAGCAGCGTATCCGGACAGGGGCCAACCTACGAGCAGTACTTC

D: NA
length: 14
size: NA
J: TRBJ1-1
V: TRBV7-9
CDR3: CASSLLGPNTEAFF
DNA: TGTGCCAGCAGCTTATTAGGGCCGAACACTGAAGCTTTCTTT

D: NA
length: 16
size: NA
J: TRBJ2-6
V: TRBV6-4
CDR3: CASSDGMGSGANVLTF
DNA: TGTGCCAGCAGTGACGGAATGGGCTCTGGGGCCAACGTCCTGACTTTC

D: NA
length: 15
size: NA
J: TRBJ1-4
V: TRBV10-3
CDR3: CAISEGSLGSEKLFF
DNA: TGTGCCATCAGTGAGGGGAGTCTCGGGTCGGAAAAACTGTTTTTT

D: NA
length: 15
size: NA
J: TRBJ2-3
V: TRBV7-9
CDR3: CASNGGALGTDTQYF
DNA: TGTGCCAGCAACGGCGGGGCGTTGGGCACAGATACGCAGTATTTT

D: TRBD2
length: 13
size: NA
J: TRBJ2-3
V: TRBV10-1
CDR3: CASSRGGPDTQYF
DNA: TGCGCCAGCAGTCGGGGAGGGCCAGATACGCAGTATTTT

D: TRBD2
length: 19
size: NA
J: TRBJ2-1
V: TRBV18
CDR3: CASSPPRGSGRSSYNEQFF
DNA: TGTGCCAGCTCACCACCTCGAGGTAGCGGGAGATCGTCCTACAATGAGCAGTTCTTC

D: NA
length: 13
size: NA
J: TRBJ2-7
V: TRBV11-1
CDR3: CASSPGLSYEQYF
DNA: TGTGCCAGCAGCCCGGGACTCTCCTACGAGCAGTACTTC

D: TRBD1
length: 15
size: NA
J: TRBJ2-1
V: TRBV7-9
CDR3: CASTAGTGSYNEQFF
DNA: TGTGCCAGCACCGCGGGGACAGGCTCCTACAATGAGCAGTTCTTC

D: TRBD2
length: 14
size: NA
J: TRBJ2-7
V: TRBV7-8
CDR3: CASSAGDRGYEQYF
DNA: TGTGCCAGCAGCGCGGGGGACCGCGGCTACGAGCAGTACTTC

D: TRBD1
length: 18
size: NA
J: TRBJ2-6
V: TRBV5-1
CDR3: CASSARQGNGGGANVLTF
DNA: TGCGCCAGCAGCGCTCGACAGGGGAACGGGGGTGGGGCCAACGTCCTGACTTTC

D: NA
length: 15
size: NA
J: TRBJ1-1
V: TRBV28
CDR3: CASRLLGVVNTEAFF
DNA: TGTGCCAGCAGATTATTAGGGGTTGTGAACACTGAAGCTTTCTTT

D: TRBD1
length: 15
size: NA
J: TRBJ2-5
V: TRBV5-5
CDR3: CASSSRGPRGETQYF
DNA: TGTGCCAGCAGCTCCAGGGGGCCGCGCGGGGAGACCCAGTACTTC

D: NA
length: 15
size: once
J: TRBJ2-7
V: TRBV18
CDR3: CASSPRRPQGNEQYF
DNA: TGTGCCAGCTCACCGAGACGGCCCCAAGGAAACGAGCAGTACTTC

D: NA
length: 13
size: NA
J: TRBJ2-3
V: TRBV10-1
CDR3: CASSEAVTDTQYF
DNA: TGCGCCAGCAGTGAAGCGGTCACAGATACGCAGTATTTT

D: TRBD1
length: 15
size: once
J: TRBJ2-4
V: TRBV9
CDR3: CASSALTGGAGIQYF
DNA: TGTGCCAGCAGCGCCCTTACAGGGGGCGCGGGCATTCAGTACTTC

D: NA
length: 14
size: NA
J: TRBJ1-4
V: TRBV9
CDR3: CASSVGGSDEKLFF
DNA: TGTGCCAGCAGCGTTGGTGGGTCGGATGAAAAACTGTTTTTT

D: NA
length: 12
size: NA
J: TRBJ1-1
V: TRBV28
CDR3: CASSSDSGEAFF
DNA: TGTGCCAGCAGTTCTGACAGTGGGGAAGCTTTCTTT

D: NA
length: 11
size: NA
J: TRBJ1-1
V: TRBV6-5
CDR3: CASHQGTEAFF
DNA: TGTGCCTCCCATCAGGGCACTGAAGCTTTCTTT

D: NA
length: 11
size: NA
J: TRBJ1-1
V: TRBV28
CDR3: CAARSNTEAFF
DNA: TGTGCCGCAAGGAGTAACACTGAAGCTTTCTTT

D: TRBD1
length: 13
size: NA
J: TRBJ1-5
V: TRBV19
CDR3: CASSRDSNQPQHF
DNA: TGTGCCAGTAGTAGGGACAGTAATCAGCCCCAGCATTTT

D: TRBD1
length: 15
size: NA
J: TRBJ2-3
V: TRBV13
CDR3: CASTQGTGWADTQYF
DNA: TGTGCCAGCACCCAGGGGACAGGGTGGGCAGATACGCAGTATTTT

D: NA
length: 14
size: NA
J: TRBJ1-2
V: TRBV2
CDR3: CASSGIDPGDGYTF
DNA: TGTGCCAGCAGTGGGATTGACCCGGGAGATGGCTACACCTTC

D: NA
length: 13
size: once
J: TRBJ2-1
V: TRBV18
CDR3: CASSWGRNNEQFF
DNA: TGTGCCAGCTCGTGGGGGCGGAACAATGAGCAGTTCTTC

D: NA
length: 16
size: NA
J: TRBJ1-2
V: TRBV7-2
CDR3: CASSLAPWYGDYGYTF
DNA: TGTGCCAGCAGCTTGGCCCCGTGGTACGGGGACTATGGCTACACCTTC

D: TRBD1
length: 14
size: NA
J: TRBJ1-1
V: TRBV4-1
CDR3: CASSQAGGHTEAFF
DNA: TGCGCCAGCAGCCAGGCAGGGGGCCACACTGAAGCTTTCTTT

D: TRBD1
length: 15
size: NA
J: TRBJ2-1
V: TRBV10-2
CDR3: CASITRDRDINEQFF
DNA: TGCGCCAGCATCACCCGGGACAGGGATATAAATGAGCAGTTCTTC

D: NA
length: 12
size: NA
J: TRBJ2-2
V: TRBV29-1
CDR3: CSAQIQGGELFF
DNA: TGCAGCGCACAGATCCAGGGCGGGGAGCTGTTTTTT

D: TRBD2
length: 15
size: NA
J: TRBJ2-5
V: TRBV6-1
CDR3: CASSQMTSPQETQYF
DNA: TGTGCCAGCAGCCAGATGACTAGCCCCCAAGAGACCCAGTACTTC

D: NA
length: 12
size: NA
J: TRBJ2-1
V: TRBV4-1
CDR3: CASSPGLSEQFF
DNA: TGCGCCAGCAGCCCAGGGCTCTCGGAGCAGTTCTTC

D: NA
length: 11
size: NA
J: TRBJ2-1
V: TRBV20-1
CDR3: CSAREGYEQFF
DNA: TGCAGTGCTAGAGAAGGTTACGAGCAGTTCTTC

D: NA
length: 13
size: NA
J: TRBJ1-5
V: TRBV30
CDR3: CAWSRQDNQPQHF
DNA: TGTGCCTGGAGTCGGCAGGACAATCAGCCCCAGCATTTT

D: NA
length: 14
size: once
J: TRBJ2-2
V: TRBV29-1
CDR3: CSVEWWLGTGELFF
DNA: TGCAGCGTTGAATGGTGGCTGGGGACCGGGGAGCTGTTTTTT

D: TRBD2
length: 13
size: NA
J: TRBJ2-3
V: TRBV6-5
CDR3: CAIKAGPTDTQYF
DNA: TGTGCCATAAAAGCGGGGCCTACAGATACGCAGTATTTT

D: NA
length: 14
size: NA
J: TRBJ2-3
V: TRBV5-4
CDR3: CASSSRQATDTQYF
DNA: TGTGCCAGCAGCTCCCGACAGGCGACAGATACGCAGTATTTT

D: NA
length: 14
size: NA
J: TRBJ2-5
V: TRBV18
CDR3: CASSPRQHQETQYF
DNA: TGTGCCAGCTCACCGAGACAGCACCAAGAGACCCAGTACTTC

D: NA
length: 15
size: NA
J: TRBJ2-2
V: TRBV7-6
CDR3: CASSLVKGGTGELFF
DNA: TGTGCCAGCAGCTTAGTTAAAGGGGGCACCGGGGAGCTGTTTTTT